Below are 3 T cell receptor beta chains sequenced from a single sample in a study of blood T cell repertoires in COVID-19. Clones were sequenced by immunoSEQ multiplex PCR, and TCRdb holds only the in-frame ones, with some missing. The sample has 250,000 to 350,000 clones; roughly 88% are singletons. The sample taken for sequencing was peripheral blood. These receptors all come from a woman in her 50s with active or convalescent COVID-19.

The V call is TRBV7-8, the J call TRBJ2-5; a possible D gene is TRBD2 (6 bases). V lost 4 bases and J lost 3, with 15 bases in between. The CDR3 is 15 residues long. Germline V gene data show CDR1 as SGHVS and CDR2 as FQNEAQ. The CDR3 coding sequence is TGTGCCAGCAGCTCCCGGGACTCCGCTAAAGAGACCCAGTACTTC. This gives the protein CASSSRDSAKETQYF. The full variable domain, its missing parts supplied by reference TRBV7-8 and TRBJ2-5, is GAGVSQSPRYKVAKRGQDVALRCDPISGHVSLFWYQQALGQGPEFLTYFQNEAQLDKSGLPSDRFFAERPEGSVSTLKIQRTQQEDSAVYLCASSSRDSAKETQYFGPGTRLLVL.

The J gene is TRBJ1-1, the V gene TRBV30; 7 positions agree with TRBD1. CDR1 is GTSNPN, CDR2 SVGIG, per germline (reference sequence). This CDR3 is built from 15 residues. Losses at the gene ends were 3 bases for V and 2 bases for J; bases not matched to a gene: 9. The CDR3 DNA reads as TGTGCCTGGAGGTGGAAGAGGGGGCGTAACACTGAAGCTTTCTTT. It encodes CAWRWKRGRNTEAFF.

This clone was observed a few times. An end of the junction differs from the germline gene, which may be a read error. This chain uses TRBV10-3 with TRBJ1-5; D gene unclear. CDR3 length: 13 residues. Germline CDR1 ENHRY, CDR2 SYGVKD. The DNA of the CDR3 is TGTGCCATCAGTGAGTCGGGCAACCAGCCCCAGCATTTT. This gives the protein CAISESGNQPQHF.